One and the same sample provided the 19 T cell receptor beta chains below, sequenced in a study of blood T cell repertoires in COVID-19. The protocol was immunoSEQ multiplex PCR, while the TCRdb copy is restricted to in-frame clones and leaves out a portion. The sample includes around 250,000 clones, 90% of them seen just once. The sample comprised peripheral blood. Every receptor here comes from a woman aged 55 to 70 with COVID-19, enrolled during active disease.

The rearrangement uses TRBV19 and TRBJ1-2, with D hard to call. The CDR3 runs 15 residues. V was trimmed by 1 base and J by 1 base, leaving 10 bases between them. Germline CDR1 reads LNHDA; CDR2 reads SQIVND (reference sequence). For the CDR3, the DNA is TGTGCCAGTAGTATAGGATACTTAAATAACTATGGCTACACCTTC. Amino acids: CASSIGYLNNYGYTF.

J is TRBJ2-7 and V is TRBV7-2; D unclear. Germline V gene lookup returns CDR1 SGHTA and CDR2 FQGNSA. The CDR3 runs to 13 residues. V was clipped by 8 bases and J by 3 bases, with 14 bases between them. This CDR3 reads CASALDRVYEQYF. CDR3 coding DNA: TGTGCCAGCGCTCTTGATCGAGTCTACGAGCAGTACTTC.

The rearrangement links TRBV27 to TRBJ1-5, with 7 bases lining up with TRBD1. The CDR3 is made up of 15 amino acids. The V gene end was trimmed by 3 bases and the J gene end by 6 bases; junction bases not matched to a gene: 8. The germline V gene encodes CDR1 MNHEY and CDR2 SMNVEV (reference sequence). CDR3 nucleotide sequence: TGTGCCAGCAGTTTGTCAAAGGGGGCTAGTCAGCCCCAGCATTTT. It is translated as CASSLSKGASQPQHF.

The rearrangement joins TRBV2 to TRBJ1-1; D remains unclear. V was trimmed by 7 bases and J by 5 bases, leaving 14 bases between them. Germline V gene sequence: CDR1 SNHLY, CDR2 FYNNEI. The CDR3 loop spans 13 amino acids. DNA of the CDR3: TGTGCCAGCACCCGAAGGGAGGGAACTGAAGCTTTCTTT. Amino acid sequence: CASTRREGTEAFF. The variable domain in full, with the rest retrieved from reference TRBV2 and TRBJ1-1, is EPEVTQTPSHQVTQMGQEVILRCVPISNHLYFYWYRQILGQKVEFLVSFYNNEISEKSEIFDDQFSVERPDGSNFTLKIRSTKLEDSAMYFCASTRREGTEAFFGQGTRLTVV.

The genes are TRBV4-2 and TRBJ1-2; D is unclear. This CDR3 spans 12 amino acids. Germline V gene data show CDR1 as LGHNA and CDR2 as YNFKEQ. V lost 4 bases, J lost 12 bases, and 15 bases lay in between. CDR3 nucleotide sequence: TGTGCCAGCAGCCCGGCCGATGGAGGACACACCTTC. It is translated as CASSPADGGHTF.

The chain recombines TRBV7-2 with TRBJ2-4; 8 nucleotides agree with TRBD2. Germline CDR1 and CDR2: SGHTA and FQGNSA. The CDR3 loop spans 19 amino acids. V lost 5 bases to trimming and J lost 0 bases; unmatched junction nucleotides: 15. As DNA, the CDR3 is TGTGCCAGCAGCCAAACTGTCGGGACTAGTGATATAGCCAAAAACATTCAGTACTTC. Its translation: CASSQTVGTSDIAKNIQYF. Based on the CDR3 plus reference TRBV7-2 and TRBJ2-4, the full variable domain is GAGVSQSPSNKVTEKGKDVELRCDPISGHTALYWYRQSLGQGLEFLIYFQGNSAPDKSGLPSDRFSAERTGGSVSTLTIQRTQQEDSAVYLCASSQTVGTSDIAKNIQYFGAGTRLSVL.

CDR3 sequence: CASSLWTGPSPNTEAFF. Written as DNA, the CDR3 is TGTGCCAGCAGCCTATGGACAGGACCCAGCCCGAACACTGAAGCTTTCTTT. V gene TRBV14 combines with J gene TRBJ1-1; 7 positions match TRBD1. CDR1 is SGHDN, CDR2 FVKESK, per germline. CDR3 length: 17 amino acids. Losses at the gene ends were 4 bases for V and 1 base for J; bases not matched to a gene: 12.

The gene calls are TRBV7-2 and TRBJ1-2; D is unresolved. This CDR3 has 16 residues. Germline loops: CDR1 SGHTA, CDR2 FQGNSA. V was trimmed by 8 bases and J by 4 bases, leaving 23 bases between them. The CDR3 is CASSKYLRVWGYGYTF. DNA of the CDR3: TGTGCCAGCTCCAAGTACCTGAGGGTTTGGGGCTATGGCTACACCTTC.

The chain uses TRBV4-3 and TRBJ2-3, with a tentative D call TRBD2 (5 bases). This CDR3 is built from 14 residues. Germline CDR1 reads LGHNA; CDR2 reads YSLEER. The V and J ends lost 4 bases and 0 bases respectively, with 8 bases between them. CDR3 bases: TGCGCCAGCAGCCGGACTTCTAGCACAGATACGCAGTATTTT. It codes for CASSRTSSTDTQYF.

Here the CDR3 reads CASSHGGRSNQPQHF. The CDR3 nucleotides read TGTGCCAGCAGTCACGGGGGGCGTAGCAATCAGCCCCAGCATTTT. The V gene is TRBV6-2 or TRBV6-3, the J gene TRBJ1-5, with D possibly being TRBD1 (6 bases). This CDR3 has 15 residues. CDR1 and CDR2 from the germline V gene are MNHEY and SVGEGT. Trimming took off 5 bases at V and 0 bases at J, with 11 bases between the two ends.

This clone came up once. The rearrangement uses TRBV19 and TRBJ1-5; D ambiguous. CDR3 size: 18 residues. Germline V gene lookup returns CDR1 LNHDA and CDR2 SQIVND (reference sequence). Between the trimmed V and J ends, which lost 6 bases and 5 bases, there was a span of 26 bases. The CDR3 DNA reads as TGTGCCAGTAGGCGTAAGGCGGGATACGCGGAAAAAGATCAGCCCCAGCATTTT. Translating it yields CASRRKAGYAEKDQPQHF.

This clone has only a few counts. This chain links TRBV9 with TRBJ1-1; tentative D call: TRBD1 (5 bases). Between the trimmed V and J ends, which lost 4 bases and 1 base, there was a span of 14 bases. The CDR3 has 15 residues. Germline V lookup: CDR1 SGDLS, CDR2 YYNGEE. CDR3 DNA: TGTGCCAGCAGCCCCACGTTAAGGGGGAACACTGAAGCTTTCTTT. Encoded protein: CASSPTLRGNTEAFF.

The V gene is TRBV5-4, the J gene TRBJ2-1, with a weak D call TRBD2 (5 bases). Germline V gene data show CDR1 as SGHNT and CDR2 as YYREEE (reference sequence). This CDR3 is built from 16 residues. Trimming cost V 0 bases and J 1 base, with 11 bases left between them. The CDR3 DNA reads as TGTGCCAGCAGCTTGGACGCGGGCGCTTCCTACAATGAGCAGTTCTTC. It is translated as CASSLDAGASYNEQFF.

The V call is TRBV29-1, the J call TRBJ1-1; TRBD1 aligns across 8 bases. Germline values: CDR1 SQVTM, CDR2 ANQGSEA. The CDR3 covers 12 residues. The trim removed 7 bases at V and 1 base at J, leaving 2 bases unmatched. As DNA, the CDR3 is TGCAGCGCCGGGACAGGGAACACTGAAGCTTTCTTT. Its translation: CSAGTGNTEAFF.

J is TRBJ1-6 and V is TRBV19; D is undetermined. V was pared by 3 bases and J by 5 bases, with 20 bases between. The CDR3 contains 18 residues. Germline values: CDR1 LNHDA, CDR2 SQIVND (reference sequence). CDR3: CASSITAVGNTNNSPLHF. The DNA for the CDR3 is TGTGCCAGTAGTATTACAGCGGTCGGGAACACGAATAATTCACCCCTCCACTTT.

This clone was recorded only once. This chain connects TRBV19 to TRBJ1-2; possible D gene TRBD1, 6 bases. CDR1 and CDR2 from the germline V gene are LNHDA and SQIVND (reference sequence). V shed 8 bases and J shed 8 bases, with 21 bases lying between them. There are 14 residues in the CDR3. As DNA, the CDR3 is TGTGCCAGTGCCAAGGACAGCGGAGATGGAGGCTACACCTTC. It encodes CASAKDSGDGGYTF.

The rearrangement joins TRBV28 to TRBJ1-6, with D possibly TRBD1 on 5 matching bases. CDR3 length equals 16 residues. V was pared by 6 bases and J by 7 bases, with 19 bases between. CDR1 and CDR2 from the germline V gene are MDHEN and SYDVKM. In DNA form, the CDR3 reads TGTGCCAGCAGCCTATTGGGGGGTCTCCTAAATTCACCCCTCCACTTT. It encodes CASSLLGGLLNSPLHF. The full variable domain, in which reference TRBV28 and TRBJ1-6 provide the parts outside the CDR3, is DVKVTQSSRYLVKRTGEKVFLECVQDMDHENMFWYRQDPGLGLRLIYFSYDVKMKEKGDIPEGYSVSREKKERFSLILESASTNQTSMYLCASSLLGGLLNSPLHFGNGTRLTVT.

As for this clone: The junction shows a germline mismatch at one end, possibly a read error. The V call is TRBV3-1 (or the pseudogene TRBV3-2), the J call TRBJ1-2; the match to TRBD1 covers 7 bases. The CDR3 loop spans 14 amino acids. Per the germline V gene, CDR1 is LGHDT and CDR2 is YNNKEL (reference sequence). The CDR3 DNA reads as TGTGCCAGCAGCGAAGACCGGGACAGCTATGGCTACACCTTC. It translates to CASSEDRDSYGYTF.

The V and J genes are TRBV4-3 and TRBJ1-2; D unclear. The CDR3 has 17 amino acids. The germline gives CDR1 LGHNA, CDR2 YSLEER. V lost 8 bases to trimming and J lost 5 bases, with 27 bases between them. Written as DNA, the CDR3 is TGCGCCAGCCCCGAGAGTGCGGTATATCGGGAAGGGTATGGCTACACCTTC. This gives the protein CASPESAVYREGYGYTF.